This T cell receptor (beta chain) emerged from a study of CD8 T cells in Susac syndrome. Looking at the study overall: When blood was drawn, patients with Susac syndrome were on intravenous immunoglobulin alone, on corticosteroids, or therapy-naive.

The CDR3 loop spans 18 amino acids. Trimming cost V 3 bases and J 4 bases, with 25 bases left between them. Germline V lookup: CDR1 SGHNT, CDR2 YYREEE (reference sequence). Reverse transcription of about 0.45 to 1 ug RNA was performed with random hexamers. By means of immunoSEQ multiplex PCR, TCR beta CDR3 spanning 54 Vbeta and 13 Jbeta underwent amplification. MiXCR was run by TCRdb on the immunoSEQ multiplex PCR reads, yielding one entry per CDR3 protein. Here the sample spans approximately 87,000 distinct CDR3 sequences, approximately 96% being singletons. V is TRBV5-4 and J is TRBJ1-2; D remains ambiguous. This clonotype originated in a human donor with Susac syndrome. Sequences were obtained from CD8+ T cells from PBMCs. CDR3 sequence reads: CASSWTDRLMHHPYGYTF. CDR3 sequence (DNA): TGTGCCAGCAGCTGGACGGACCGGTTAATGCACCACCCCTATGGCTACACCTTC.